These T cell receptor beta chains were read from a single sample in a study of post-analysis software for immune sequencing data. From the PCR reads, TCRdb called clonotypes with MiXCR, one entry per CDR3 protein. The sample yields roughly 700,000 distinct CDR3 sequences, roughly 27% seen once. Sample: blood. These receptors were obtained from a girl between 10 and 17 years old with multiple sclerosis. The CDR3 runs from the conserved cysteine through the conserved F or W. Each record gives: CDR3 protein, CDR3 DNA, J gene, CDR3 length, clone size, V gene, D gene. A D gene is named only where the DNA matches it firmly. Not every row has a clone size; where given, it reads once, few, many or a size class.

cdr3_aa: CASTFEDRDLPGGCTF
cdr3_nt: TGTGCCAGCACCTTCGAGGACAGGGACCTCCCCGGGGGCTGCACCTTC
j_call: TRBJ1-2
cdr3_length: 16
clone_size: .
v_call: TRBV28
d_call: TRBD1

cdr3_aa: CAGSPYPSDRSYEQYF
cdr3_nt: TGTGCCGGCAGCCCATACCCTAGCGACCGCTCCTACGAGCAGTACTTC
j_call: TRBJ2-7
cdr3_length: 16
clone_size: .
v_call: TRBV7-9
d_call: .

cdr3_aa: CALARDSSYEQYF
cdr3_nt: TGTGCCCTCGCCCGGGACAGCTCCTACGAGCAGTACTTC
j_call: TRBJ2-7
cdr3_length: 13
clone_size: few
v_call: TRBV10-3
d_call: TRBD1

cdr3_aa: CAISESVAGGPPYNEQFF
cdr3_nt: TGTGCCATCAGTGAGTCAGTGGCGGGAGGGCCCCCCTACAATGAGCAGTTCTTC
j_call: TRBJ2-1
cdr3_length: 18
clone_size: few
v_call: TRBV10-3
d_call: TRBD2

cdr3_aa: CAIQTALSEQFF
cdr3_nt: TGTGCCATCCAAACGGCCTTGAGTGAGCAGTTCTTC
j_call: TRBJ2-1
cdr3_length: 12
clone_size: few
v_call: TRBV10-3
d_call: .

cdr3_aa: CAVNRAGERGYTF
cdr3_nt: TGTGCCGTCAATCGGGCGGGGGAGCGTGGCTACACCTTC
j_call: TRBJ1-2
cdr3_length: 13
clone_size: .
v_call: TRBV10-3
d_call: .

cdr3_aa: CASSSGGGAGNEQFF
cdr3_nt: TGTGCCAGCAGTTCAGGCGGGGGGGCTGGAAATGAGCAGTTCTTC
j_call: TRBJ2-1
cdr3_length: 15
clone_size: few
v_call: TRBV6-5
d_call: TRBD2

cdr3_aa: CAISEPRETGQPQHF
cdr3_nt: TGTGCCATCAGTGAGCCCAGGGAAACGGGTCAGCCCCAGCATTTT
j_call: TRBJ1-5
cdr3_length: 15
clone_size: .
v_call: TRBV10-3
d_call: .

cdr3_aa: CASSFGGATNEKLFF
cdr3_nt: TGTGCCAGCAGTTTCGGTGGTGCAACTAATGAAAAACTGTTTTTT
j_call: TRBJ1-4
cdr3_length: 15
clone_size: few
v_call: TRBV12-3/TRBV12-4
d_call: .

cdr3_aa: CSAKRGPYEQYF
cdr3_nt: TGCAGTGCGAAGCGGGGCCCCTACGAGCAGTACTTC
j_call: TRBJ2-7
cdr3_length: 12
clone_size: few
v_call: TRBV20-1
d_call: TRBD2

cdr3_aa: CASSVASLGGGEQFF
cdr3_nt: TGTGCCAGCAGCGTAGCCTCCCTCGGCGGGGGTGAGCAGTTCTTC
j_call: TRBJ2-1
cdr3_length: 15
clone_size: few
v_call: TRBV9
d_call: TRBD2

cdr3_aa: CASSFGDSNQPQHF
cdr3_nt: TGTGCCAGCAGCTTCGGAGATAGCAATCAGCCCCAGCATTTT
j_call: TRBJ1-5
cdr3_length: 14
clone_size: .
v_call: TRBV7-9
d_call: .

cdr3_aa: CASSQTGADAREQYF
cdr3_nt: TGCGCCAGCAGCCAGACAGGCGCGGATGCTCGCGAGCAGTACTTC
j_call: TRBJ2-7
cdr3_length: 15
clone_size: .
v_call: TRBV5-1
d_call: .

cdr3_aa: CSARDPRGGAETQYF
cdr3_nt: TGCAGTGCTAGAGATCCCAGGGGGGGTGCGGAGACCCAGTACTTC
j_call: TRBJ2-5
cdr3_length: 15
clone_size: few
v_call: TRBV20-1
d_call: .

cdr3_aa: CASSNRVGVNTEAFF
cdr3_nt: TGTGCCAGCAGCAACAGGGTCGGGGTGAACACTGAAGCTTTCTTT
j_call: TRBJ1-1
cdr3_length: 15
clone_size: .
v_call: TRBV12-3/TRBV12-4
d_call: .

cdr3_aa: CASGSPRGRESYNEQFF
cdr3_nt: TGTGCTAGTGGTTCTCCCCGGGGGCGGGAGTCCTACAATGAGCAGTTCTTC
j_call: TRBJ2-1
cdr3_length: 17
clone_size: .
v_call: TRBV12-5
d_call: .

cdr3_aa: CASSLPTGADNEQFF
cdr3_nt: TGTGCCAGCAGCTTACCTACAGGGGCGGACAATGAGCAGTTCTTC
j_call: TRBJ2-1
cdr3_length: 15
clone_size: .
v_call: TRBV11-2
d_call: TRBD1

cdr3_aa: CSAGRDQPQHF
cdr3_nt: TGCAGTGCTGGGCGGGATCAGCCCCAGCATTTT
j_call: TRBJ1-5
cdr3_length: 11
clone_size: .
v_call: TRBV20-1
d_call: .

cdr3_aa: CASRGPGQINTGELFF
cdr3_nt: TGTGCCAGCAGGGGACCGGGACAGATAAACACCGGGGAGCTGTTTTTT
j_call: TRBJ2-2
cdr3_length: 16
clone_size: .
v_call: TRBV27
d_call: TRBD1

cdr3_aa: CSANPTSGGLETQYF
cdr3_nt: TGCAGTGCTAACCCTACTAGCGGGGGTTTGGAGACCCAGTACTTC
j_call: TRBJ2-5
cdr3_length: 15
clone_size: .
v_call: TRBV20-1
d_call: TRBD2

cdr3_aa: CASSLAVRGEQYF
cdr3_nt: TGTGCCAGCAGCTTAGCGGTCCGGGGCGAGCAGTACTTC
j_call: TRBJ2-7
cdr3_length: 13
clone_size: .
v_call: TRBV7-2
d_call: .

cdr3_aa: CASSYGTYLDYEQYF
cdr3_nt: TGTGCCAGCAGCTATGGGACATACCTCGACTACGAGCAGTACTTC
j_call: TRBJ2-7
cdr3_length: 15
clone_size: .
v_call: TRBV11-2
d_call: .

cdr3_aa: CASSVPGHRGSNYGYTF
cdr3_nt: TGTGCCAGCAGCGTTCCAGGCCACAGGGGCTCTAACTATGGCTACACCTTC
j_call: TRBJ1-2
cdr3_length: 17
clone_size: few
v_call: TRBV7-2
d_call: TRBD1

cdr3_aa: CASSEIRRAGDTQYF
cdr3_nt: TGTGCCAGCAGTGAGATACGGAGGGCCGGAGATACGCAGTATTTT
j_call: TRBJ2-3
cdr3_length: 15
clone_size: few
v_call: TRBV25-1
d_call: .

cdr3_aa: CASSAALGAYNEQFF
cdr3_nt: TGTGCCAGCAGCGCAGCCCTGGGTGCCTACAATGAGCAGTTCTTC
j_call: TRBJ2-1
cdr3_length: 15
clone_size: .
v_call: TRBV7-9
d_call: .

cdr3_aa: CASSSYRGEQYF
cdr3_nt: TGTGCCAGCAGTTCCTACAGGGGCGAGCAGTACTTC
j_call: TRBJ2-7
cdr3_length: 12
clone_size: .
v_call: TRBV28
d_call: TRBD1

cdr3_aa: CASSSPGERETQYF
cdr3_nt: TGTGCCAGCAGCTCCCCAGGGGAGCGAGAGACCCAGTACTTC
j_call: TRBJ2-5
cdr3_length: 14
clone_size: few
v_call: TRBV7-9
d_call: .

cdr3_aa: CASSLGQGGGNERFF
cdr3_nt: TGCGCCAGCAGCCTGGGACAGGGGGGGGGAAATGAGCGGTTCTTC
j_call: TRBJ2-1
cdr3_length: 15
clone_size: .
v_call: TRBV5-1
d_call: TRBD1

cdr3_aa: CSVPWTASTDTQYF
cdr3_nt: TGCAGCGTTCCTTGGACAGCTAGCACAGATACGCAGTATTTT
j_call: TRBJ2-3
cdr3_length: 14
clone_size: .
v_call: TRBV29-1
d_call: .

cdr3_aa: CASSLVSGSLFF
cdr3_nt: TGTGCCAGCAGCTTGGTGAGCGGGAGTCTGTTCTTC
j_call: TRBJ2-1
cdr3_length: 12
clone_size: .
v_call: TRBV5-4
d_call: TRBD2